The source of this T cell receptor beta chain is a study of preoperative IRX-2 immunotherapy in early breast cancer. Treatment noted: preoperative locoregional IRX-2 cytokine immunotherapy. Samples came from a phase Ib trial of preoperative locoregional IRX-2 cytokine immunotherapy. The protocol was immunoSEQ multiplex PCR, while the TCRdb copy is restricted to in-frame clones and leaves out a portion. The sample has around 39,000 clones; about 95% are singletons. This sample comprised tumor tissue, obtained after IRX-2 immunotherapy. The sequence was collected from a human donor with breast cancer.

The CDR3 spells CASGLGVEETQYF. CDR3 bases: TGTGCCAGCGGGCTAGGAGTAGAAGAGACCCAGTACTTC. This sequence joins TRBV6-5 and TRBJ2-5, with D unclear. V lost 8 bases and J 3 bases, leaving 13 bases between the germline ends. Germline V gene data show CDR1 as MNHEY and CDR2 as SVGAGI. The CDR3 loop spans 13 amino acids.